The 15 T cell receptor beta chains below all came from one sample that was sequenced in a study of shared clonotypes between healthy human individuals. Assay used: immunoSEQ multiplex PCR; TCRdb lists only in-frame clones, some missing. The sample holds 1.6 million or so clones, 98% seen once. The sample consisted of naive CD4+ T cells sorted from blood. Subset: CD45RA+ positively selected. The receptors were sampled from a man aged 30 to 45 in good health.

This chain connects TRBV29-1 to TRBJ2-7; 7 bases match TRBD1. This CDR3 has 12 amino acids. V dropped 6 bases and J dropped 4; count of bases not matched to a gene: 6. The V gene's germline CDR1 is SQVTM and CDR2 ANQGSEA. DNA of the CDR3: TGCAGCGTCCGGGACAGCAAGTACGAGCAGTACTTC. Residues: CSVRDSKYEQYF.

This chain joins TRBV7-2 and TRBJ2-1; no clear D gene. CDR1 is SGHTA and CDR2 is FQGNSA in the germline V gene. CDR3 length: 14 amino acids. V lost 4 bases and J 0 bases, leaving 7 bases between the germline ends. Here the CDR3 DNA reads TGTGCCAGCAGCTCCGACCCCTCCTACAATGAGCAGTTCTTC. Protein sequence: CASSSDPSYNEQFF. Filled out from reference TRBV7-2 and TRBJ2-1, the complete variable domain reads GAGVSQSPSNKVTEKGKDVELRCDPISGHTALYWYRQSLGQGLEFLIYFQGNSAPDKSGLPSDRFSAERTGGSVSTLTIQRTQQEDSAVYLCASSSDPSYNEQFFGPGTRLTVL.

V gene TRBV6-8 combines with J gene TRBJ2-7, with 8 bases that match TRBD1. The junction had 33 bases not matched to a gene; V was cut back by 7 bases and J by 4 bases. Germline V lookup: CDR1 MNHGY, CDR2 SAAAGT. The CDR3 length is 22 residues. The CDR3 is CASNTSTPESGTGPPKYYEQYF. In DNA, the CDR3 is TGTGCCAGCAACACCTCGACCCCCGAGAGTGGGACAGGACCCCCCAAATATTACGAGCAGTACTTC.

This sequence joins TRBV7-6 and TRBJ2-1; 7 bases align to TRBD1. CDR1 and CDR2 (germline): SGHVS, FNYEAQ. The V and J ends lost 1 base and 2 bases, in that order; junction bases with no gene match: 5. The CDR3 length is 16 residues. The CDR3 DNA reads TGTGCCAGCAGCTTAGGGCGGACAGGAGCCTACAATGAGCAGTTCTTC. This gives the protein CASSLGRTGAYNEQFF.

The CDR3 spells CASSHGTANEKLFF. The CDR3 bases are TGTGCCAGCAGCCACGGGACAGCTAATGAAAAACTGTTTTTT. The V gene is TRBV9, the J gene TRBJ1-4; 7 bases match TRBD1. Germline trimming cut 4 bases from V and 3 bases from J; bases unmatched to any gene: 3. CDR1 is SGDLS and CDR2 is YYNGEE in the germline V gene. This CDR3 has 14 amino acids.

The genes are TRBV7-2 and TRBJ2-1; no clear D gene. Trimming removed 6 bases at V and 12 bases at J, with 15 bases between. The CDR3 consists of 12 residues. Germline V gives CDR1 SGHTA, CDR2 FQGNSA. CDR3 protein: CASSHETMRQFF. CDR3 sequence (DNA): TGTGCCAGCAGTCATGAAACAATGAGGCAGTTCTTC.

This clone was recorded only once. The V and J genes are TRBV25-1 and TRBJ1-2; 7 positions agree with TRBD1. The germline V gene has CDR1 MGHDK and CDR2 SYGVNS. The CDR3 loop spans 15 amino acids. J gave up 8 bases and V 5 bases, and 14 bases lay outside the gene matches. The CDR3 here is CASSPYPTGRGGYTF. The CDR3 nucleotides are TGTGCCAGCAGTCCCTACCCGACAGGGCGGGGAGGCTACACCTTC.

As for this clone: Other DNA sequences in this specimen translate into the identical CDR3. The gene calls are TRBV10-3 and TRBJ1-5, with D uncertain. Per germline, CDR1 ENHRY and CDR2 SYGVKD. The CDR3 runs 14 residues. V dropped 0 bases and J dropped 4 bases, with 7 bases sitting between them. DNA for the CDR3: TGTGCCATCAGTGAGTCAGGGAGTAATCAGCCCCAGCATTTT. Translation: CAISESGSNQPQHF.

This clone came up once. The chain couples TRBV6-5 to TRBJ2-1; no firm D call. This CDR3 comprises 13 residues. The V gene lost 5 bases and the J gene lost 6 bases, with 11 bases spanning the gap. Per the germline V gene, CDR1 is MNHEY and CDR2 is SVGAGI. The CDR3 nucleotides are TGTGCCAGCAGTCCCCCCCGGCCCAATGAGCAGTTCTTC. Encoded protein: CASSPPRPNEQFF.

Only one count was recorded for this clone. The chain has TRBV7-2 and TRBJ2-1, with unresolved D. Germline V gene data show CDR1 as SGHTA and CDR2 as FQGNSA. Trimming cost V 0 bases and J 0 bases, with 9 bases left between them. The CDR3 totals 16 residues. The CDR3 sequence: CASSLAAISSYNEQFF. The CDR3 coding sequence is TGTGCCAGCAGCTTAGCTGCTATTAGCTCCTACAATGAGCAGTTCTTC.

This chain links TRBV7-9 with TRBJ2-7; D may correspond to TRBD1 or TRBD2 (5 bases each). The CDR3 loop spans 14 amino acids. V lost 0 bases, J lost 4 bases, and 10 bases lay in between. Germline assignment: CDR1 SEHNR and CDR2 FQNEAQ (reference sequence). The CDR3 sequence is CASSLAGTEYEQYF. In DNA, the CDR3 is TGTGCCAGCAGCTTAGCGGGGACGGAATACGAGCAGTACTTC.

The J gene is TRBJ2-7, the V gene TRBV28; TRBD2 aligns across 12 bases. CDR1 MDHEN and CDR2 SYDVKM come from the germline V gene. J was trimmed by 7 bases and V by 6 bases; bases with no gene match: 7. The CDR3 runs to 14 residues. CDR3 region: CASSKGLAGREQYF. CDR3 sequence (DNA): TGTGCCAGCAGCAAGGGACTAGCGGGCCGGGAGCAGTACTTC.

This clone was detected once. This sequence joins TRBV18 and TRBJ2-1; possibly TRBD1 for D (5 bases). The length of the CDR3 is 19 residues. V was pared by 3 bases and J by 5 bases, with 26 bases between. Germline lookup yields CDR1 KGHSH and CDR2 LQKENI. The CDR3 DNA is TGTGCCAGCTCACCGGAGACCCGTCCGCAGGGCCGGTCGGACAATGAGCAGTTCTTC. Translation: CASSPETRPQGRSDNEQFF.

The chain combines TRBV19 with TRBJ1-5; no clear D gene. V lost 2 bases to trimming and J lost 6 bases, with 14 bases between them. CDR3 length: 15 amino acids. Germline V lookup: CDR1 LNHDA, CDR2 SQIVND (reference sequence). The CDR3 sequence: CASSIYPNSGQPQHF. CDR3 nucleotide sequence: TGTGCCAGTAGTATATACCCCAACTCGGGTCAGCCCCAGCATTTT. The full variable domain, with the rest looked up from reference TRBV19 and TRBJ1-5, is DGGITQSPKYLFRKEGQNVTLSCEQNLNHDAMYWYRQDPGQGLRLIYYSQIVNDFQKGDIAEGYSVSREKKESFPLTVTSAQKNPTAFYLCASSIYPNSGQPQHFGDGTRLSIL.

This sequence joins TRBV6-1 and TRBJ2-2; the match to TRBD1 covers 9 bases. Germline V gene sequence: CDR1 MNHNS, CDR2 SASEGT. V lost 6 bases, J lost 5 bases, and 10 bases stayed unmatched. The length of the CDR3 is 16 residues. The CDR3 is CASREIGTGRTGELFF. In DNA form, the CDR3 reads TGTGCCAGCAGGGAAATCGGGACAGGGCGAACCGGGGAGCTGTTTTTT.